This T cell receptor beta chain was found in a study of blood T cells in healthy people across ages. The CDR3 is 16 residues long. Trimming took off 4 bases at V and 4 bases at J, with 17 bases between the two ends. Germline assignment: CDR1 SEHNR and CDR2 FQNEAQ (reference sequence). Points from the study as a whole: Naive CD4+ cell counts and diversity both ran higher in long-lived than in aged donors.

Regarding this clonotype: What it binds is unknown.

Peripheral blood, around 10 milliliters per donor, was collected. Every sample had a minimum of 6.5 million PBMCs isolated. The use of a sample-barcoded 5' primer and a J-beta primer mix characterized a second PCR of about 7 to 12 cycles. Through a template-switch adaptor with 12 random nucleotides, each cDNA molecule received a tag. In TCRdb, the 5' RACE reads were re-called with MiXCR into one record per CDR3 protein. The data contain about 1.6 million distinct CDR3 sequences, 34% of them seen just once; the ten biggest clones take up 10% to 12%. This receptor was obtained from a woman younger than 45 in good health. Sequenced: blood. V and J are TRBV7-9 and TRBJ2-1; D gene uncertain. The CDR3 here is CASSSALSNPYNEQFF. CDR3 DNA sequence: TGTGCCAGCAGCTCCGCCCTGTCTAACCCTTACAATGAGCAGTTCTTC. The variable domain in full, with the rest retrieved from reference TRBV7-9 and TRBJ2-1, is DTGVSQNPRHKITKRGQNVTFRCDPISEHNRLYWYRQTLGQGPEFLTYFQNEAQLEKSRLLSDRFSAERPKGSFSTLEIQRTEQGDSAMYLCASSSALSNPYNEQFFGPGTRLTVL.